Shown below are 8 T cell receptor beta chains from a single sample sequenced in a study of T cells in Graves' hyperthyroidism and ophthalmopathy. TCR beta CDR3 regions were amplified from RNA transcripts. Carried out on the TCR CDR3, a first-round RT-PCR used the HTBI primer set. TCRdb called the multiplex PCR reads again in MiXCR, with one record for every CDR3 protein. The table shows approximately 700,000 distinct CDR3 sequences, with about 45% occurring only once. Sequenced: peripheral blood or thyroid tissue (not recorded which). The source is an adult man with Graves' disease, either hyperthyroidism or ophthalmopathy (not recorded which).

The rearrangement links TRBV7-2 to TRBJ2-7, with D possibly called TRBD1 or TRBD2 (5 bases each). CDR3 length: 15 residues. Germline CDR1 reads SGHTA; CDR2 reads FQGNSA. The V gene lost 0 bases and the J gene lost 4 bases, with 13 bases spanning the gap. The CDR3 here is CASSLALSRGYEQYF. DNA for the CDR3: TGTGCCAGCAGCTTAGCACTTTCGAGGGGATACGAGCAGTACTTC. The variable domain in full, with the rest retrieved from reference TRBV7-2 and TRBJ2-7, is GAGVSQSPSNKVTEKGKDVELRCDPISGHTALYWYRQSLGQGLEFLIYFQGNSAPDKSGLPSDRFSAERTGGSVSTLTIQRTQQEDSAVYLCASSLALSRGYEQYFGPGTRLTVT.

This rearrangement joins TRBV29-1 to TRBJ1-2, with D unresolved. From germline, CDR1 is SQVTM and CDR2 ANQGSEA. The CDR3 length is 14 residues. Trimming removed 3 bases from V and 0 bases from J, with 11 bases in between. CDR3 nucleotides: TGCAGCGTTGACAACAGCGATACTAACTATGGCTACACCTTC. It yields the protein CSVDNSDTNYGYTF.

This clonotype was counted at least ten times. This chain connects TRBV24-1 to TRBJ1-5, with D perhaps matching TRBD1 (6 bases). From germline, CDR1 is KGHDR and CDR2 SFDVKD. The CDR3 sequence is 14 residues long. V lost 3 bases to trimming and J lost 4 bases, with 9 bases between them. The CDR3 DNA sequence: TGTGCCACCAGTGATCCGGGGGCTAATCAGCCCCAGCATTTT. Its protein product is CATSDPGANQPQHF.

The chain links TRBV19 to TRBJ1-5, with 9 bases matching TRBD1. CDR1 LNHDA and CDR2 SQIVND come from the germline V gene (reference sequence). The CDR3 is 15 residues long. V lost 5 bases and J lost 5; bases outside the gene matches: 7. The CDR3 loop reads CASSPRGQGYQPQHF. The CDR3 bases are TGTGCCAGTAGTCCAAGGGGACAGGGCTATCAGCCCCAGCATTTT.

This clonotype was seen a few times. V and J are TRBV19 and TRBJ1-5, with 9 bases matching TRBD1. The CDR3 loop spans 15 amino acids. Germline loops: CDR1 LNHDA, CDR2 SQIVND (reference sequence). Unmatched junction bases numbered 10, after V lost 7 bases and J lost 6 bases. CDR3 nucleotides: TGTGCCAGTAACCTATGGGACAGGGTTGCTCAGCCCCAGCATTTT. Its translation: CASNLWDRVAQPQHF.

The chain combines TRBV11-1 with TRBJ1-5, with TRBD1 as a possible D gene (5 bases). The CDR3 has 15 amino acids. Germline values: CDR1 SGHAT, CDR2 FQDESV (reference sequence). V lost 5 bases to trimming and J lost 4 bases, with 15 bases between them. The CDR3 bases are TGTGCCAGCAGCGTTGGGGAATGGGGGAATCAGCCCCAGCATTTT. Translated: CASSVGEWGNQPQHF. Together with reference TRBV11-1 and TRBJ1-5, the CDR3 gives the full variable domain: EAEVAQSPRYKITEKSQAVAFWCDPISGHATLYWYRQILGQGPELLVQFQDESVVDDSQLPKDRFSAERLKGVDSTLKIQPAELGDSAMYLCASSVGEWGNQPQHFGDGTRLSIL.

About this clonotype itself: Given a much more abundant clone one base away, this may be a read error. The chain carries TRBV10-3 and TRBJ1-4; D gene uncertain. The CDR3 contains 14 residues. The germline V gene encodes CDR1 ENHRY and CDR2 SYGVKD. CDR3 sequence reads: CAISPTLANGKLFF. CDR3 DNA: TGTGCCATCAGTCCCACACTGGCGAATGGAAAACTGTTTTTT.

This clonotype has a handful of counts. This sequence joins TRBV2 and TRBJ1-1; possibly TRBD1 for D (5 bases). Germline V gives CDR1 SNHLY, CDR2 FYNNEI. Trimming stripped 5 bases from V and 4 bases from J, with 8 bases between. The length of the CDR3 is 12 residues. CDR3 loop: CASSWGVTEAFF. In DNA, the CDR3 is TGTGCCAGCAGTTGGGGCGTCACTGAAGCTTTCTTT.